The 15 T cell receptor beta chains below all came from one sample that was sequenced in a study of blood T cell repertoires in COVID-19 (dated by TCRdb to between 2020 and 2021). The library was prepared using the immunoSEQ multiplex PCR assay. Imported from immuneACCESS, the table was reduced by TCRdb to in-frame sequences with V and J called. These copies leave out some clones; in studies compared against another copy, an unresolved V gene accounts for under half, and the cause of the remainder is not known. For this sample the table gives 190,000 or so clones, of which approximately 80% were detected only once. The ten largest clonotypes hold about 0.95% of the sample. The sample taken for sequencing was peripheral blood. The receptors come from a man in his sixties with COVID-19, enrolled during active disease.

The chain uses TRBV5-5 and TRBJ1-2; TRBD1 might be the D (5 bases). V shed 1 base and J shed 3 bases, with 10 bases lying between them. CDR3 length: 14 residues. Germline V gene sequence: CDR1 SGHKS, CDR2 YYEKEE (reference sequence). CDR3 protein: CASSLSTEDYGYTF. The CDR3 bases are TGTGCCAGCAGCTTGTCGACAGAGGACTATGGCTACACCTTC.

In its sample, this clone was seen once. Written as DNA, the CDR3 is TGCGCCAGCAACCCGGGACAGGGAGAAAAACTGTTTTTT. Translated: CASNPGQGEKLFF. The chain recombines TRBV5-1 with TRBJ1-4; 9 bases map to TRBD1. Looked up from germline, CDR1 is SGHRS and CDR2 is YFSETQ. Trimming at V came to 6 bases and at J to 8 bases, leaving 5 bases not matched to a gene. CDR3 length equals 13 residues. Filled out from reference TRBV5-1 and TRBJ1-4, the complete variable domain reads KAGVTQTPRYLIKTRGQQVTLSCSPISGHRSVSWYQQTPGQGLQFLFEYFSETQRNKGNFPGRFSGRQFSNSRSEMNVSTLELGDSALYLCASNPGQGEKLFFGSGTQLSVL.

The genes are TRBV11-2 and TRBJ2-7; D perhaps matches TRBD1 (6 bases). Between the trimmed V and J ends, which lost 7 bases and 2 bases, there was a span of 21 bases. The germline gives CDR1 SGHAT, CDR2 FQNNGV. The CDR3 is 16 amino acids. As DNA, the CDR3 is TGTGCCAGCACCACCGTTGGGCAGAAGGGGGCCTACGAGCAGTACTTC. This translates into CASTTVGQKGAYEQYF. The full variable domain, in which reference TRBV11-2 and TRBJ2-7 provide the parts outside the CDR3, is EAGVAQSPRYKIIEKRQSVAFWCNPISGHATLYWYQQILGQGPKLLIQFQNNGVVDDSQLPKDRFSAERLKGVDSTLKIQPAKLEDSAVYLCASTTVGQKGAYEQYFGPGTRLTVT.

The chain combines TRBV6-6 with TRBJ1-5; 7 bases agree with TRBD1. The junction had 10 bases not matched to a gene; V was cut back by 5 bases and J by 0 bases. CDR1 MNHNY and CDR2 SVGAGI come from the germline V gene (reference sequence). CDR3 length equals 17 residues. The CDR3 DNA sequence: TGTGCCAGCAGTCGACTAGGGACAGCCTATAGCAATCAGCCCCAGCATTTT. The encoded protein is CASSRLGTAYSNQPQHF.

This clone was observed once. The CDR3 is CASSIPQPWQGIGGYTF. The CDR3 DNA reads as TGTGCCAGCAGCATCCCCCAGCCGTGGCAGGGAATCGGTGGCTACACCTTC. The chain links TRBV21-1 to TRBJ1-2; the DNA was not compared with TRBD1, the D call given in the table. TRBV21-1 represents a pseudogene. CDR3 size: 17 residues.

The sample holds one count of this clone. V and J are TRBV6-6 and TRBJ2-1; 10 positions agree with TRBD2. Germline V gene lookup returns CDR1 MNHNY and CDR2 SVGAGI (reference sequence). V dropped 8 bases and J dropped 5; count of bases not matched to a gene: 6. This CDR3 is built from 14 residues. This chain's CDR3 is CASLSLAGDNEQFF. Written as DNA, the CDR3 is TGTGCCAGCCTTTCTCTAGCGGGGGACAATGAGCAGTTCTTC.

The chain has TRBV18 and TRBJ2-7, with a weak D call TRBD1 (5 bases). V gave up 0 bases and J gave up 0 bases, with 9 bases separating them. The germline V gene has CDR1 KGHSH and CDR2 LQKENI. The CDR3 contains 15 residues. This chain's CDR3 is CASSPPDKYSYEQYF. Here the CDR3 DNA reads TGTGCCAGCTCACCACCGGACAAGTACTCCTACGAGCAGTACTTC.

About this clone: Compared with germline, one end of the junction differs, possibly owing to a read error. The chain links TRBV28 to TRBJ2-1, with TRBD2 as a possible D gene (7 bases). Looked up from germline, CDR1 is MDHEN and CDR2 is SYDVKM. This CDR3 is built from 13 residues. DNA of the CDR3: TGTGCCAGCAGTTTTCCTGGGGGGCTGGGGGGGCTCTTC. Protein sequence: CASSFPGGLGGLF.

This chain uses TRBV27 with TRBJ1-2, with D perhaps TRBD1 (5 bases). The CDR3 has 14 amino acids. The V end lost 3 bases, the J end lost 3 bases, and 11 bases lay between the germline ends. Per the germline V gene, CDR1 is MNHEY and CDR2 is SMNVEV (reference sequence). The CDR3 nucleotides read TGTGCCAGCAGTTTGGAGGGGTCTGACTATGGCTACACCTTC. It specifies CASSLEGSDYGYTF.

V gene TRBV6-1 combines with J gene TRBJ1-4; D gene uncertain. The CDR3 is made up of 14 amino acids. Per germline, CDR1 MNHNS and CDR2 SASEGT. Trimming cost V 0 bases and J 11 bases, with 13 bases left between them. DNA of the CDR3: TGTGCCAGCAGTGAAGCGTATGGCGGGAGGAAACTGTTTTTT. It is translated as CASSEAYGGRKLFF.

This clone was observed a single time. The J gene is TRBJ1-1, the V gene TRBV11-2, with D possibly TRBD1 on 6 matching bases. Germline V CDR1 and CDR2: SGHAT, FQNNGV. The CDR3 length is 17 residues. V lost 1 base and J lost 0, with 15 bases in between. This chain's CDR3 is CASSLGIRQVMNTEAFF. As DNA, the CDR3 is TGTGCCAGCAGCTTAGGCATCAGACAGGTGATGAACACTGAAGCTTTCTTT.

The chain uses TRBV4-2 and TRBJ1-1; 7 bases align to TRBD1. The junction had 10 bases not matched to a gene; V was cut back by 5 bases and J by 4 bases. Germline V gene sequence: CDR1 LGHNA, CDR2 YNFKEQ. The CDR3 has 15 residues. The CDR3 region has the DNA TGTGCCAGCAGCTCGACAGGGAGCGTCGGCACTGAAGCTTTCTTT. Its protein product is CASSSTGSVGTEAFF.

This chain uses TRBV5-1 with TRBJ2-1; 9 positions match TRBD2. Germline lookup yields CDR1 SGHRS and CDR2 YFSETQ. The V gene end was trimmed by 4 bases and the J gene end by 7 bases; junction bases not matched to a gene: 9. The CDR3 contains 15 residues. The CDR3 spells CASSPGLANLNEQFF. The DNA of the CDR3 is TGCGCCAGCAGCCCAGGACTAGCGAACTTAAATGAGCAGTTCTTC.

This rearrangement joins TRBV19 to TRBJ2-6; 9 bases are shared with TRBD1. The CDR3 consists of 18 residues. J gave up 0 bases and V 5 bases, and 8 bases lay outside the gene matches. Germline V CDR1 and CDR2: LNHDA, SQIVND (reference sequence). CDR3 nucleotides: TGTGCCAGTAGTTCCTCGGGACAGGGCATCTCTGGGGCCAACGTCCTGACTTTC. Protein product: CASSSSGQGISGANVLTF.

The chain uses TRBV19 and TRBJ1-1; perhaps TRBD1 as D (5 bases). This CDR3 region has 15 residues. Germline V CDR1 and CDR2: LNHDA, SQIVND (reference sequence). Trimming stripped 7 bases from V and 0 bases from J, with 15 bases between. This CDR3 reads CASTQGDRMNTEAFF. The CDR3 nucleotides read TGTGCCAGTACCCAGGGCGACCGCATGAACACTGAAGCTTTCTTT. Based on the CDR3 plus reference TRBV19 and TRBJ1-1, the full variable domain is DGGITQSPKYLFRKEGQNVTLSCEQNLNHDAMYWYRQDPGQGLRLIYYSQIVNDFQKGDIAEGYSVSREKKESFPLTVTSAQKNPTAFYLCASTQGDRMNTEAFFGQGTRLTVV.